The next 21 T cell receptor beta chains were all read from a single sample in a study of vaccination and CD4 T cells after COVID-19. These receptors have no known antigen. As to treatment: roughly 10-day PBMC culture with coronavirus spike peptide pools or control peptides (ViraFEST assay). Oncomine TCR Beta short-read sequencing was applied to DNA from cultured CD4+ T cells. Each CDR3 protein gets one entry after TCRdb re-called the PCR reads with MiXCR. This sample has 15,000 or so distinct CDR3 sequences, with roughly 47% found just once. The sample consisted of CD4+ T cells from blood, cultured in vitro. Receptors originate from a human donor who had recovered from COVID-19.

The chain links TRBV11-2 to TRBJ2-5, with TRBD1 matching 7 bases. The length of the CDR3 is 16 residues. The germline V gene has CDR1 SGHAT and CDR2 FQNNGV. The V gene end was trimmed by 5 bases and the J gene end by 5 bases; junction bases not matched to a gene: 14. As DNA, the CDR3 is TGTGCCAGCAGCCTAGGGCCAACGACAGGGATTGAGACCCAGTACTTC. Protein: CASSLGPTTGIETQYF.

CDR3 nucleotide sequence: TGTGCCAGCAGCTTAATGTTCAGGGATTACGAGCAGTACTTC. It yields the protein CASSLMFRDYEQYF. The V gene is TRBV7-2, the J gene TRBJ2-7; tentative D call: TRBD1 (5 bases). The CDR3 has 14 residues. Germline V lookup: CDR1 SGHTA, CDR2 FQGNSA. Trimming shortened V by 2 bases and J by 4 bases, and 12 bases separated the two germline ends.

This clonotype is medium-sized. This chain links TRBV15 with TRBJ2-3, with a weak D call TRBD2 (6 bases). Germline lookup yields CDR1 LNHNV and CDR2 YYDKDF (reference sequence). The V and J ends lost 5 bases and 6 bases respectively, with 15 bases between them. The CDR3 spans 14 residues. CDR3 amino acids: CATSPRLVLDTQYF. The CDR3 bases are TGTGCCACCAGCCCTCGACTAGTTCTTGATACGCAGTATTTT.

The table lists this clonotype with a few counts. The genes are TRBV20-1 and TRBJ1-5; D unclear. CDR1 is DFQATT, CDR2 SNEGSKA, per germline (reference sequence). The length of the CDR3 is 15 residues. V was trimmed by 2 bases and J by 0 bases, leaving 11 bases between them. The CDR3 here is CSARLGENSNQPQHF. CDR3 nucleotide sequence: TGCAGTGCTAGATTGGGAGAAAATAGCAATCAGCCCCAGCATTTT.

This sequence joins TRBV24-1 and TRBJ2-3; D is unresolved. This CDR3 comprises 14 residues. Looked up from germline, CDR1 is KGHDR and CDR2 is SFDVKD. Deletions cut 3 bases from V and 3 bases from J, with 9 bases between. The DNA of the CDR3 is TGTGCCACCAGTGATCCTGGTGAGACAGATACGCAGTATTTT. Translated, it gives CATSDPGETDTQYF.

The gene calls are TRBV7-2 and TRBJ2-5; 10 bases align to TRBD2. J was trimmed by 4 bases and V by 5 bases; bases with no gene match: 13. The CDR3 has 17 residues. Germline values: CDR1 SGHTA, CDR2 FQGNSA. Here the CDR3 reads CASSAHRLAGGLETQYF. CDR3 in DNA: TGTGCCAGCAGCGCTCATCGACTAGCGGGTGGACTAGAGACCCAGTACTTC.

This clonotype was counted only a few times. This chain joins TRBV27 and TRBJ2-5; 8 bases match TRBD2. After removal of 6 bases from V and 3 bases from J, the junction contained 9 bases not matched to a gene. The length of the CDR3 is 15 residues. Germline values: CDR1 MNHEY, CDR2 SMNVEV (reference sequence). CDR3 amino acids: CASRPLAGRKETQYF. CDR3 bases: TGTGCCAGCAGGCCCCTAGCGGGCAGGAAAGAGACCCAGTACTTC.

This chain connects TRBV24-1 to TRBJ2-5; 8 bases are shared with TRBD2. CDR3 length equals 16 residues. Germline lookup yields CDR1 KGHDR and CDR2 SFDVKD. V shed 3 bases, J shed 5 bases, and the junction held 10 bases outside the gene matches. CDR3 sequence: CATSDPPGRGLETQYF. CDR3 in DNA: TGTGCCACCAGTGATCCTCCCGGGAGGGGCCTGGAGACCCAGTACTTC.

V usage is TRBV6-5 and J usage is TRBJ2-5; 9 bases align to TRBD1. With 4 bases clipped from V and 2 bases from J, the junction kept 2 bases outside the gene matches. The CDR3 extends over 14 amino acids. Germline V gene lookup returns CDR1 MNHEY and CDR2 SVGAGI. CDR3: CASSLTGGQETQYF. The CDR3 DNA reads TGTGCCAGCAGTTTGACAGGGGGGCAAGAGACCCAGTACTTC.

As concerns this clonotype: A read error is likely, as this CDR3 ends without the conserved phenylalanine or tryptophan. This sequence joins TRBV14 and TRBJ1-2; TRBD1 might be the D (5 bases). The germline V and J ends were trimmed by 1 base and 2 bases, with 5 bases remaining between them. The CDR3 is made up of 13 amino acids. From germline, CDR1 is SGHDN and CDR2 FVKESK. In DNA, the CDR3 is TGTGCCAGCAGCCAAGGACAGAACTATGGCTACACCTCC. Protein: CASSQGQNYGYTS.

CDR3 sequence reads: CATAWRTQETQYF. CDR3 DNA sequence: TGTGCTACGGCGTGGCGGACCCAAGAGACCCAGTACTTC. The chain has TRBV12-3 or TRBV12-4 and TRBJ2-5; D uncertain. The CDR3 contains 13 residues.

The V and J genes are TRBV5-6 and TRBJ2-7; D is unresolved. CDR1 SGHDT and CDR2 YYEEEE come from the germline V gene. Deletions cut 0 bases from V and 0 bases from J, with 7 bases between. The CDR3 is 14 residues long. This chain's CDR3 is CASSLGGSSYEQYF. The CDR3 DNA follows: TGTGCCAGCAGCTTGGGCGGCAGCTCCTACGAGCAGTACTTC.

This clonotype has only a few counts. The chain couples TRBV12-3 or TRBV12-4 to TRBJ1-3; a weak D match, TRBD1 (6 bases). V shed 5 bases and J shed 0 bases, with 17 bases lying between them. This CDR3 contains 17 residues. CDR3 residues: CASSTGQKFISGNTIYF. The CDR3 DNA sequence: TGTGCCAGCAGTACTGGACAGAAGTTTATCTCTGGAAACACCATATATTTT.

This clonotype is categorized as medium-sized. In DNA form, the CDR3 reads TGTGCCAGCAGCCCGAGGGGTGGGACAGATACGCAGTATTTT. The encoded protein is CASSPRGGTDTQYF. V usage is TRBV14 and J usage is TRBJ2-3; the D call may be TRBD1 or TRBD2 (5 bases each). The CDR3 has 14 amino acids. Germline values: CDR1 SGHDN, CDR2 FVKESK. V gave up 4 bases and J gave up 3 bases, with 11 bases separating them.

The chain carries TRBV7-8 and TRBJ1-3, with D uncertain. The CDR3 sequence is 17 residues long. Trimming took off 1 base at V and 0 bases at J, with 13 bases between the two ends. Germline CDR1 is SGHVS and CDR2 is FQNEAQ. The CDR3 nucleotides are TGTGCCAGCAGCTTAGATCTCCAGGAACGCTCTGGAAACACCATATATTTT. Translated, it gives CASSLDLQERSGNTIYF.

V usage is TRBV20-1 and J usage is TRBJ2-5; no firm D call. The germline CDR1 and CDR2 sequences are DFQATT and SNEGSKA (reference sequence). CDR3 length: 14 residues. V was shortened by 4 bases and J by 1 base, with 13 bases between the two germline ends. The DNA of the CDR3 is TGCAGTGCTACCCTAGGCGTTCTCCAAGAGACCCAGTACTTC. Its translation: CSATLGVLQETQYF.

This clonotype was observed a handful of times. The chain is built from TRBV20-1 and TRBJ2-3; D is perhaps TRBD2 (5 bases). The CDR3 is 12 amino acids. Germline V lookup: CDR1 DFQATT, CDR2 SNEGSKA (reference sequence). CDR3 DNA: TGCAGCGGCGGGCTAGAAGGCGATACGCAGTATTTT. Its translation is CSGGLEGDTQYF.

The chain joins TRBV7-8 to TRBJ1-1; maybe TRBD1 (5 bases). CDR1 is SGHVS, CDR2 FQNEAQ, per germline. This CDR3 region has 14 residues. The ends were cut back, 3 bases at V and 5 bases at J, with 13 bases in the middle. Written as DNA, the CDR3 is TGTGCCAGCAGCTTGATTTCAGGGAGGACTGAAGCTTTCTTT. This encodes CASSLISGRTEAFF.

The chain links TRBV2 to TRBJ2-7, with 8 positions matching TRBD2. CDR3 length: 16 amino acids. The germline CDR1 and CDR2 sequences are SNHLY and FYNNEI. The junction had 14 bases not matched to a gene; V was cut back by 7 bases and J by 3 bases. This chain's CDR3 is CASISNLLAEDYEQYF. In DNA form, the CDR3 reads TGTGCCAGCATATCAAATCTACTAGCGGAAGACTACGAGCAGTACTTC.

Here the CDR3 reads CASSLRGRATNEQFF. CDR3 coding DNA: TGTGCCAGCAGCTTACGCGGGAGGGCCACAAATGAGCAGTTCTTC. The V call is TRBV7-6, the J call TRBJ2-1; TRBD2 agrees at 9 bases. Trimming removed 2 bases from V and 7 bases from J; junction bases left unmatched: 6. The CDR3 loop spans 15 amino acids. Germline CDR1 and CDR2: SGHVS and FNYEAQ.

The gene calls are TRBV19 and TRBJ1-2; 8 bases map to TRBD1. Germline V gene sequence: CDR1 LNHDA, CDR2 SQIVND (reference sequence). V was pared by 5 bases and J by 6 bases, with 5 bases of the junction left unmatched. The CDR3 loop spans 13 amino acids. CDR3 amino acids: CASSSDRGDGYTF. Written as DNA, the CDR3 is TGTGCCAGTAGTTCAGACAGGGGAGATGGCTACACCTTC. Supplemented by reference TRBV19 and TRBJ1-2, the full variable domain reads DGGITQSPKYLFRKEGQNVTLSCEQNLNHDAMYWYRQDPGQGLRLIYYSQIVNDFQKGDIAEGYSVSREKKESFPLTVTSAQKNPTAFYLCASSSDRGDGYTFGSGTRLTVV.